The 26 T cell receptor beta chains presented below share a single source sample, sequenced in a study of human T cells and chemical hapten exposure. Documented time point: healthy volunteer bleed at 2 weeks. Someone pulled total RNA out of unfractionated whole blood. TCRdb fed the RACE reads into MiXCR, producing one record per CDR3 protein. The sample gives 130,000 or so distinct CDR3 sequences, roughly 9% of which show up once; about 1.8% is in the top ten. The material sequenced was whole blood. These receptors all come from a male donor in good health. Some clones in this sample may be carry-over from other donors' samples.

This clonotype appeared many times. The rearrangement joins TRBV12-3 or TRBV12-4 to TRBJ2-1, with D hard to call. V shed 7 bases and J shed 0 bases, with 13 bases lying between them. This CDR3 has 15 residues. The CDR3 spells CASTQDLYSYNEQFF. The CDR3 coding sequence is TGTGCCAGCACCCAGGACCTATACTCCTACAATGAGCAGTTCTTC.

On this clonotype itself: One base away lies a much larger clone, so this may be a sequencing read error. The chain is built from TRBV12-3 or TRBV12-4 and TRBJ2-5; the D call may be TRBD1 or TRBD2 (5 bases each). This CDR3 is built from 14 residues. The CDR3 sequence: CASSFEGWEEAQYF. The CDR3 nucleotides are TGTGCCAGCAGTTTCGAGGGGTGGGAAGAGGCCCAGTACTTC.

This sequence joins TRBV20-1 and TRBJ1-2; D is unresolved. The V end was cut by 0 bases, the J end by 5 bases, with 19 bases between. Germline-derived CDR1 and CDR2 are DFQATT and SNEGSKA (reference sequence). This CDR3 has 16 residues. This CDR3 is CSARDIGLEYVYGYTF. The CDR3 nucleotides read TGCAGTGCTAGAGATATAGGGTTGGAATACGTTTATGGCTACACCTTC.

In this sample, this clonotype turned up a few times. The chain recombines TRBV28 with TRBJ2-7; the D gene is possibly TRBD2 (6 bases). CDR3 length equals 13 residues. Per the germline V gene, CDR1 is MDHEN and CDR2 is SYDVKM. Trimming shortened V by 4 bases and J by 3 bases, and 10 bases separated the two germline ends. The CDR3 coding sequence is TGTGCCAGCAGTTCCGGGACTCACTACGAGCAGTACTTC. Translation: CASSSGTHYEQYF.

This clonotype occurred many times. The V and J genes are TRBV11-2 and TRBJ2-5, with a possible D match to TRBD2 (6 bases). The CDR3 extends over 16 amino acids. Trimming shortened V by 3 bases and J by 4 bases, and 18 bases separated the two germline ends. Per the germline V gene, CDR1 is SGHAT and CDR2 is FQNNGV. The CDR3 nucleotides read TGTGCCAGCAGCTTGGAGGGATGGGGCAAGGGAGAGACCCAGTACTTC. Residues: CASSLEGWGKGETQYF.

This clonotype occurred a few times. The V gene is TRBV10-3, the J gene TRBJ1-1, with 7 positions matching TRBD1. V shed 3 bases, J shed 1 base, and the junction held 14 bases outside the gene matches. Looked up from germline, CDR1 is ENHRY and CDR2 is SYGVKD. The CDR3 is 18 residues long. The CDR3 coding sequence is TGTGCCATCAGTGATCGGGACAGTCCGATGGAAAAGAACACTGAAGCTTTCTTT. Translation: CAISDRDSPMEKNTEAFF.

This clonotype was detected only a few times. The chain's CDR3 is CASRPTGDRSTDTQYF. The CDR3 nucleotides read TGTGCCAGCAGACCCACGGGGGACCGGAGCACAGATACGCAGTATTTT. This sequence joins TRBV6-2 or TRBV6-3 and TRBJ2-3; TRBD2 might be the D (6 bases). The CDR3 runs to 16 residues. Trimming removed 6 bases from V and 0 bases from J, with 16 bases in between. Germline CDR1 and CDR2: MNHEY and SVGEGT.

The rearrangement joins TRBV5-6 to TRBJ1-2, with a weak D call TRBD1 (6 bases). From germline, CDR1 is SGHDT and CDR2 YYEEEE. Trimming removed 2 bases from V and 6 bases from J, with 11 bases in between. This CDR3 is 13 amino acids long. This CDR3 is CASSFGPGDGYTF. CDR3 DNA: TGTGCCAGCAGCTTCGGCCCAGGGGATGGCTACACCTTC. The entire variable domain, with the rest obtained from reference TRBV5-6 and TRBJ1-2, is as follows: DAGVTQSPTHLIKTRGQQVTLRCSPKSGHDTVSWYQQALGQGPQFIFQYYEEEERQRGNFPDRFSGHQFPNYSSELNVNALLLGDSALYLCASSFGPGDGYTFGSGTRLTVV.

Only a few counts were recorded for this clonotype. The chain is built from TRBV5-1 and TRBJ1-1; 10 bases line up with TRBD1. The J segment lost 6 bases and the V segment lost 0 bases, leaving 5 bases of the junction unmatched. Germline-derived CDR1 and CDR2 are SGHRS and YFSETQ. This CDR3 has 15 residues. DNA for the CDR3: TGCGCCAGCAGCTTGGCCGGGACAGGGGCATCTGAAGCTTTCTTT. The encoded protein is CASSLAGTGASEAFF.

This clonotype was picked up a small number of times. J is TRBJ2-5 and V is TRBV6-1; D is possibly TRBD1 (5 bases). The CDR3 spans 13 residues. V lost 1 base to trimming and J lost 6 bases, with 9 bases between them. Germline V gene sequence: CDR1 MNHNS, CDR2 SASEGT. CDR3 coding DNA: TGTGCCAGCAGTGAAGAGCCAGGGCAGACCCAGTACTTC. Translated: CASSEEPGQTQYF.

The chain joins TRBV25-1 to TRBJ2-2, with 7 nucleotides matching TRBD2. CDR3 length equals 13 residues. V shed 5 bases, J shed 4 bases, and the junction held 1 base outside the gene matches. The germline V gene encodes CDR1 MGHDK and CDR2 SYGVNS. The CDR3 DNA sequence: TGTGCCAGCAGTCTAGCGGCCACCGGGGAGCTGTTTTTT. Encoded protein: CASSLAATGELFF.

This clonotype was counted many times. The CDR3, as DNA: TGCAGTGCTGCGAGACAGATGAACACTGAAGCTTTCTTT. It codes for CSAARQMNTEAFF. The genes are TRBV20-1 and TRBJ1-1; tentative D call: TRBD1 (5 bases). In germline, CDR1 is DFQATT, CDR2 SNEGSKA (reference sequence). This CDR3 is 13 amino acids long. V was cut by 5 bases and J by 0 bases, with 10 bases left in between.

For the CDR3, the DNA is TGCGCCAGCAGGGGGGGCGGCGATGAGCAGTTCTTC. Its translation: CASRGGGDEQFF. The chain links TRBV4-3 to TRBJ2-1; D possibly uses TRBD1 or TRBD2 (6 bases each). CDR3 length equals 12 residues. Trimming shortened V by 6 bases and J by 8 bases, and 11 bases separated the two germline ends. Germline CDR1 LGHNA, CDR2 YSLEER.

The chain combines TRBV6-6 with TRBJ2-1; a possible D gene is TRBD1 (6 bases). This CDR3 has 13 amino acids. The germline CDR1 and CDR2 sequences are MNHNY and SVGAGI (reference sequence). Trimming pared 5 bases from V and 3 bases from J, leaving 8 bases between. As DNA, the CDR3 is TGTGCCAGCAGTGGACAGTTCTACAATGAGCAGTTCTTC. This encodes CASSGQFYNEQFF.

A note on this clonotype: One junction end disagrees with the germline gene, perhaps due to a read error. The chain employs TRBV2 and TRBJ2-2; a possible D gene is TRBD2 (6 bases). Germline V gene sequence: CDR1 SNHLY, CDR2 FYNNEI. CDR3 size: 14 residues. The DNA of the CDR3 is TGTGCCAGCTCACGAATCCCCCTCGCCGGGGGGCTGTTTTTT. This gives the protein CASSRIPLAGGLFF.

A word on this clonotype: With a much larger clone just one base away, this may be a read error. As DNA, the CDR3 is TGTGCCAGCAGCCAAACGAAACCAACGCAGTATTTT. Its protein product is CASSQTKPTQYF. The chain employs TRBV16 and TRBJ2-3; D not resolved. This CDR3 contains 12 residues. Trimming stripped 2 bases from V and 9 bases from J, with 9 bases between. Looked up from germline, CDR1 is KGHSY and CDR2 is FQNENV.

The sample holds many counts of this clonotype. CDR3 protein: CASSVPEDKKLLAKNIQYF. As DNA, the CDR3 is TGTGCCAGCAGCGTGCCTGAGGACAAAAAATTGTTGGCCAAAAACATTCAGTACTTC. V is TRBV9 and J is TRBJ2-4, with D possibly matching TRBD1 (5 bases). The ends were cut back, 2 bases at V and 1 base at J, with 22 bases in the middle. CDR3 length equals 19 residues. Germline V gene data show CDR1 as SGDLS and CDR2 as YYNGEE.

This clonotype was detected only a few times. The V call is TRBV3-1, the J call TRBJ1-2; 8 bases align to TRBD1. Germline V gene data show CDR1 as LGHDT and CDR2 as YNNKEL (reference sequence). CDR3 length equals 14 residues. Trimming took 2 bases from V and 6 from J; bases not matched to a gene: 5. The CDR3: CASSQFGQGDGYTF. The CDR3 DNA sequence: TGTGCCAGCAGCCAATTCGGACAGGGTGATGGCTACACCTTC.

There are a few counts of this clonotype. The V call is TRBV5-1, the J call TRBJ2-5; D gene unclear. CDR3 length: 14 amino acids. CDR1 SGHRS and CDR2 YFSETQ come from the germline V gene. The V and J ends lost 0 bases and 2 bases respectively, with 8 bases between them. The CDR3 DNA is TGCGCCAGCAGCTTGGTGGCAGAGCAAGAGACCCAGTACTTC. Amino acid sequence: CASSLVAEQETQYF.

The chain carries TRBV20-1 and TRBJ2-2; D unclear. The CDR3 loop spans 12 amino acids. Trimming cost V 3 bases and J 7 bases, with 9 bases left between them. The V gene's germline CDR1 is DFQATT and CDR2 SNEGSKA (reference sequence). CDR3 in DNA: TGCAGTGCTAGTCCTGTGAACGGGGAGCTGTTTTTT. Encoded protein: CSASPVNGELFF.

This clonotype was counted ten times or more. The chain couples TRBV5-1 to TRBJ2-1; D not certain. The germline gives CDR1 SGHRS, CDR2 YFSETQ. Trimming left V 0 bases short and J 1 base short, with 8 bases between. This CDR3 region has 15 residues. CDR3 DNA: TGCGCCAGCAGCTTGGTCGCCGTATCCTACAATGAGCAGTTCTTC. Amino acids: CASSLVAVSYNEQFF.

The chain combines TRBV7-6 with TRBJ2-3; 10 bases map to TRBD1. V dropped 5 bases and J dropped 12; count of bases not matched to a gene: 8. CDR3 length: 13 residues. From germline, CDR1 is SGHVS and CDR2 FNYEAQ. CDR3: CASSAPTGGTQYF. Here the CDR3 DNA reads TGTGCCAGCAGCGCCCCGACAGGGGGCACACAGTATTTT.

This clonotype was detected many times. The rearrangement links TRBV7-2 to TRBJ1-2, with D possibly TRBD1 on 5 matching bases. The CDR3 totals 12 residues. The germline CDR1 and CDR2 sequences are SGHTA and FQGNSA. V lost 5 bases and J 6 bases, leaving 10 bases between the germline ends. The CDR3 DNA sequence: TGTGCCAGCAGCCGACAGCAACATGGCTACACCTTC. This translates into CASSRQQHGYTF.

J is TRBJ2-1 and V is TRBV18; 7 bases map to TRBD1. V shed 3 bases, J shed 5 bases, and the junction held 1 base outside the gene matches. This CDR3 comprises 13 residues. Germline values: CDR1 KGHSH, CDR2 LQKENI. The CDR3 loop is CASSPGTDNEQFF. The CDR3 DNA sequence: TGTGCCAGCTCACCGGGGACAGACAATGAGCAGTTCTTC.

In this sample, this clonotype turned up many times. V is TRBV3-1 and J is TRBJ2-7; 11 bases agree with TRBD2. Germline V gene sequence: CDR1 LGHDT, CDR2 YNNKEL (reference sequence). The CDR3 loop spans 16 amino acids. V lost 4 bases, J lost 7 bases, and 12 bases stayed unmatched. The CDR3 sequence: CASSPSGTSGLGEQYF. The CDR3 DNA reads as TGTGCCAGCAGCCCCTCCGGGACTAGCGGTCTGGGGGAGCAGTACTTC.

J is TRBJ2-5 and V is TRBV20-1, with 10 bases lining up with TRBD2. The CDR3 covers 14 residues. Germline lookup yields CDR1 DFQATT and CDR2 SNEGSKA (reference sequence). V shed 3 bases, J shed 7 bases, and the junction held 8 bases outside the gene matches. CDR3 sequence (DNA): TGCAGTGCTAGCGGCCTAGCGGGAGTTGGGACCCAGTACTTC. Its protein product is CSASGLAGVGTQYF.